This T cell receptor (beta chain) was captured by sequencing in a study of blood T cell repertoires in COVID-19. Study summary: COVID-19 samples, acute and convalescent, were from the United States, Italy and Spain. PBMCs, B-cell-depleted T cells, or T cells were the source of the cDNA or gDNA that made up the material.

Original methodology: Reference gene primers were amplified, and this amplification served to estimate nucleated cell counts. Method: immunoSEQ multiplex PCR; TCRdb's copy keeps in-frame clones and lacks some. V, J and clone size were drawn from that table, and D and trimming were deduced from the DNA. The sample has roughly 86,000 clones, 86% seen once. This receptor was taken from a man aged 50-60 years with active or convalescent COVID-19. The sequenced material came from peripheral blood.

The CDR3 here is CASSGGGAGTDTQYF. The CDR3 nucleotides read TGTGCCAGCAGTGGCGGGGGGGCGGGCACAGATACGCAGTATTTT. The chain employs TRBV11-3 and TRBJ2-3, with 9 bases that match TRBD2. Germline V CDR1 and CDR2: SGHNT, YENEEA. The CDR3 runs 15 residues. V was clipped by 6 bases and J by 1 base; unmatched bases: 5.